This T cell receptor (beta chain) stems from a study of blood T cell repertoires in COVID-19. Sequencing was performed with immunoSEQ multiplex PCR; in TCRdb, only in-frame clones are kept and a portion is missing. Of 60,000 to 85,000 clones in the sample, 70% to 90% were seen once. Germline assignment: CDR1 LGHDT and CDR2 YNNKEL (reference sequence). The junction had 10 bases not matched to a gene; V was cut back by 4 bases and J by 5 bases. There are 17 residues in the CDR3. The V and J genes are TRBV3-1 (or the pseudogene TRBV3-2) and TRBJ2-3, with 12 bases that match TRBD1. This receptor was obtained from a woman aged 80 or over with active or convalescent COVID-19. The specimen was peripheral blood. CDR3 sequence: CASSPYARDRGQDTQYF. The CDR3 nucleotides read TGTGCCAGCAGCCCCTATGCCCGGGACAGGGGGCAAGATACGCAGTATTTT.